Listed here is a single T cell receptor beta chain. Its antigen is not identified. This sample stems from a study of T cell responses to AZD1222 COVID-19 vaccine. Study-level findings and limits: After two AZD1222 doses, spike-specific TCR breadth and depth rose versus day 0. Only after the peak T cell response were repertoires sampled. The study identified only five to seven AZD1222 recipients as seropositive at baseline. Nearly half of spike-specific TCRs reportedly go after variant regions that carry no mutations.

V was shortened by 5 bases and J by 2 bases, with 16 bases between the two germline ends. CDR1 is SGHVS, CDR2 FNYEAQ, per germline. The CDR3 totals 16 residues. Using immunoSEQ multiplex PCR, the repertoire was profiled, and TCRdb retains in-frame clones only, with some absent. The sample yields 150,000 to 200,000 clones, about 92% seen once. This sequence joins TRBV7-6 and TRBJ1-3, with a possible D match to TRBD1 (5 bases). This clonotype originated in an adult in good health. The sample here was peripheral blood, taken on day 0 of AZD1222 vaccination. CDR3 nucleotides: TGTGCCAGCAGCATAGGTGGGGGAGAGACTGGAAACACCATATATTTT. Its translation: CASSIGGGETGNTIYF. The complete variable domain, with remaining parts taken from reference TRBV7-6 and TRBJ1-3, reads GAGVSQSPRYKVTKRGQDVALRCDPISGHVSLYWYRQALGQGPEFLTYFNYEAQQDKSGLPNDRFSAERPEGSISTLTIQRTEQRDSAMYRCASSIGGGETGNTIYFGEGSWLTVV.